This TCR beta chain was identified during a study of blood T cell repertoires in COVID-19. Study summary: Researchers got acute and convalescent COVID-19 samples from the United States, Italy and Spain. T cells, B-cell-depleted T cells, or PBMCs provided the cDNA or gDNA that served as material.

Patients at the Seattle site were enrolled during active infection and followed longitudinally. Authors' analysis steps: The authors estimated nucleated cell counts from reference gene primer amplification. Assay used: immunoSEQ multiplex PCR; TCRdb lists only in-frame clones, some missing. The V and J calls and clone size were taken over from that table, and D and trimming were inferred from the DNA. In the table there are 250,000 to 400,000 clones, more than 70% of which are singletons. Trimming at V came to 0 bases and at J to 6 bases, leaving 4 bases not matched to a gene. Germline lookup yields CDR1 LGHDT and CDR2 YNNKEL (reference sequence). This CDR3 is built from 15 residues.

Material for sequencing was peripheral blood. V usage is TRBV3-1 (or the pseudogene TRBV3-2) and J usage is TRBJ1-2; 10 bases agree with TRBD1. The clonotype originates from a woman younger than 45 with COVID-19, enrolled during active disease. For the CDR3, the DNA is TGTGCCAGCAGCCAAGATGTCGACAGGGGGCATGGCTACACCTTC. Encoded protein: CASSQDVDRGHGYTF.